This T cell receptor beta chain was documented in a study of shared clonotypes between healthy human individuals (TCRdb year 2020). About the investigation overall: The cohort included a few men and a couple of women between 18 and 49 years of age. To estimate repertoire size and how much clonotype sharing occurs between individuals, the study deeply sequenced the blood TCR repertoires of roughly 5 healthy adults. To increase sequencing depth and limit assay-specific biases, different laboratories used diverse techniques to prepare libraries and sequence TCR repertoires. For each donor, CD4 naive and CD4 memory were each given three plates, CD8 naive was given two plates, and CD8 memory was given one plate. Leukapheresis yielded between about 0.85 and 10 billion PBMCs per donor.

V has 4 bases trimmed and J has 2 bases trimmed; junction bases matching no gene number 14. Including the terminal cysteine and phenylalanine, the CDR3 comprises 17 residues. CDR3 DNA is the only sequence kept; it has 51 bases, read in frame from the first base. Sequences SGHRS (CDR1) and YFSETQ (CDR2) are obtained from the germline V gene. Using the deep immunoSEQ assay, TCR CDR3 regions were amplified from genomic DNA by multiplex PCR. For each cell subset, the extracted genomic DNA was distributed evenly across all wells of several immunoSEQ 96-well plates, and each plate served as one replicate. For sorted subsets, each replicate PCR was loaded with about 0.2 ug genomic DNA, equivalent to some 31,000 T cell genomes. Purified libraries were quantified with a Qubit 3.0 fluorometer, sized on a Bioanalyzer 2100, and re-quantified with the KAPA Library Quantification kit. A separate single-read 150-cycle Illumina NextSeq 550 flow cell was used to sequence each immunoSEQ 96-well plate. On the study's bioinformatics: Because only junctional sequences without quality scores were contained in the immunoSEQ output, filtering matching that applied to full-length reads could not be performed. To assign V/J genes and CDR3, sequences were annotated using PyIR, a Python wrapper for IgBLAST v1.9, with IMGT germline references. Reads were removed for weak V/J assignments (E-value above 1e-6), missing CDR3, stop codons, out-of-frame junctions, or ambiguous translated residues. V3J clonotypes were defined as sequences sharing the same inferred V gene, J gene, and CDR3 amino acid sequence. The percentage overlap between two repertoires was calculated by dividing the number of shared unique clonotypes by the size of the smaller repertoire. Repertoire richness was assessed with RTK rarefaction, the Chao1 estimator, and Recon v2.1 estimates of unobserved clonotypes. OLGA was used to compute generation probabilities for all TCRbeta clonotypes that the gDNA method yielded from a few donors. TCRdb stores this immuneACCESS table with in-frame sequences only. Part of the clones is absent; in the studies checked, under half of the shortfall reflects unresolved V genes, and no reason is known for the rest. That table is the source of V, J and clone size, and D and trimming were worked out from the DNA. This sample has some 900,000 clones in its table, and less than 85% of those were observed once. Nearly 1.5% of the sample rests with the top ten.

Results the study describes overall, beyond this receptor: Because the study included only a small number of donors, the genetic and exposure-history diversity represented was limited. Naive subsets generally had larger estimated clonotype richness than memory subsets. Based on pairwise subsampling, the degree of clonotype sharing among donors was expected to be affected by sequencing depth. Sampling was limited to blood, and TCR repertoires in tissue likely differ from TCR repertoires in blood. Across four donors, approximately 5% of naive CD4, 3.5% of naive CD8, approximately 2.5% of memory CD4, and 0.4% of memory CD8 clonotypes were shared. Incomplete sequencing was indicated by rarefaction of sorted-subset datasets, despite the large sequencing depth. Compared with non-shared clonotypes, the clonotypes found in all four sorted-subset donors had higher generation probabilities.

Healthy HIV-negative adults with no recently reported acute infections or vaccinations were included as donors. All donors were Caucasian adults living in Nashville, Tennessee, USA. CD4+ T cells were enriched through magnetic negative selection, after which naive cells were positively selected on CD45RA and the remaining negative fraction served as the memory subset. Blood was collected by leukapheresis, and PBMCs were isolated by Ficoll-Histopaque density gradient centrifugation and then cryopreserved in liquid nitrogen vapor phase. Purity and quantity of every magnetically sorted T cell population were checked by analytical flow cytometry. Genomic DNA was isolated from every sorted fraction and measured by UV absorbance on a Nanodrop 2000c. With respect to this clone: No antigen is known for it. Base-call qualities are not available, and no considerably larger clone is one nucleotide away.

The material sequenced was memory CD4+ T cells sorted from blood. Explained via the paper, the cell subset or site label denotes: CD45RA-negative fraction. The sequence joins TRBV5-1 to TRBJ1-2; TRBD1 agrees with 7 junctional bases. The sequence was obtained from a man aged 18-30 years in good health. The nucleotides read TGCGCCAGCAGCCCTTTTTCCGGGACAGAGATCAACTATGGCTACACCTTC. It is translated as CASSPFSGTEINYGYTF.